The table lists the clone carrying this T cell receptor beta chain with many counts. Its antigen is not known. The source of the sample is a study of T-cell reconstitution after alpha-beta-depleted transplantation in children. Study-level results: One year after transplant, T-cell counts and diversity came mostly from newly produced T cells. The study reportedly traced alpha-beta T cells about two months after transplant to several hundred expanded graft clones. Surviving recipient T cells and thymic progenitors produced the high day-60 TCRbeta diversity seen in some patients.

V lost 4 bases to trimming and J lost 6 bases; unmatched junction nucleotides: 10. Germline loops: CDR1 MNHNS, CDR2 SASEGT. The CDR3 is 15 residues long. Unique molecular identifiers were used in preparing the TCRbeta library. TCRdb reprocessed the PCR reads via MiXCR and lists one record per CDR3 protein. The table records around 100,000 distinct CDR3 sequences, about 9.4% of them present only once. The sequencing here drew on PBMCs, taken before TCRalphabeta/CD19-depleted stem cell transplant. The receptor was isolated from a boy aged 2-9 years with acute lymphoblastic leukemia, due to receive a stem cell transplant. The V gene is TRBV6-1, the J gene TRBJ1-1, with 8 bases that match TRBD1. CDR3 amino acids: CASSGRTGLVAEAFF. CDR3 nucleotide sequence: TGTGCCAGCAGTGGAAGGACAGGGTTGGTGGCTGAAGCTTTCTTT.